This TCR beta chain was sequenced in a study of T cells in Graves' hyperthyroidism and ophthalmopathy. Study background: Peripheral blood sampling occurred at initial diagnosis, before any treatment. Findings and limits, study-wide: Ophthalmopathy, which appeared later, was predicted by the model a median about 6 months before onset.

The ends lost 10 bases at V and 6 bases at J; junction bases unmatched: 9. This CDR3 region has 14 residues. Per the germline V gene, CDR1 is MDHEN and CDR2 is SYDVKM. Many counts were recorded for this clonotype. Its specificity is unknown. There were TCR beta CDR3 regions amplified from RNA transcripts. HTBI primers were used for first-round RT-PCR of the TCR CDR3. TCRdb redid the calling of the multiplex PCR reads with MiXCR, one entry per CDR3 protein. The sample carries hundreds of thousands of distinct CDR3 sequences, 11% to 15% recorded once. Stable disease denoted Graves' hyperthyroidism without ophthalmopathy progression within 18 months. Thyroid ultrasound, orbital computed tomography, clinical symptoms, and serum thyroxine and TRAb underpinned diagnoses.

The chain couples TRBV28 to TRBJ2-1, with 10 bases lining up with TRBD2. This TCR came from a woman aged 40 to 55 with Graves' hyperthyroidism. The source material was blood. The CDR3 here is CATRSSGSGNEQFF. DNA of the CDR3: TGTGCCACCCGTTCTAGCGGGAGTGGCAATGAGCAGTTCTTC. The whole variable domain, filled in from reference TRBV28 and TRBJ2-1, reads DVKVTQSSRYLVKRTGEKVFLECVQDMDHENMFWYRQDPGLGLRLIYFSYDVKMKEKGDIPEGYSVSREKKERFSLILESASTNQTSMYLCATRSSGSGNEQFFGPGTRLTVL.